The clone carrying this TCR beta chain was recorded a few times. Using immunoSEQ multiplex PCR, the repertoire was profiled, and TCRdb retains in-frame clones only, with some absent. This table has roughly 40,000 clones, roughly 90% appearing once. This record comes from a study of graft-versus-host responses after intestinal transplantation. Germline values: CDR1 MDHEN, CDR2 SYDVKM. This CDR3 contains 18 residues. With V trimmed by 3 bases and J by 2 bases, 10 bases remained unmatched. Sequencing used PBMCs, obtained 524 days after transplant. The chain carries TRBV28 and TRBJ2-4; 10 bases fit TRBD2. The origin of this receptor is a human patient who received an intestinal transplant, so some T cells may come from the graft donor. The CDR3 is CASSLGSGREVSKNIQYF. The DNA of the CDR3 is TGTGCCAGCAGTTTGGGGAGCGGGAGGGAGGTGTCCAAAAACATTCAGTACTTC.